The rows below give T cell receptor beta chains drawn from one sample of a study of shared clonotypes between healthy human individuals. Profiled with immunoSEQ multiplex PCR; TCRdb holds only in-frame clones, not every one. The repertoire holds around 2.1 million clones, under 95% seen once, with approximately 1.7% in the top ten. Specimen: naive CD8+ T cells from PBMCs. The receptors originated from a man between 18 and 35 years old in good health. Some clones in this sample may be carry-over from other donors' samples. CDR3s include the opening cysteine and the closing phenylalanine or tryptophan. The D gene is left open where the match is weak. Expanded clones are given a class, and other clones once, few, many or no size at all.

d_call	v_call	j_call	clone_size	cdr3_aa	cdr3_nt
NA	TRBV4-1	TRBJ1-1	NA	CASSQRGNTEAFF	TGCGCCAGCAGCCAAAGGGGGAACACTGAAGCTTTCTTT
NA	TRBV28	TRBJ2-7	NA	CASSLQPREQYF	TGTGCCAGCAGTTTGCAGCCTCGGGAGCAGTACTTC
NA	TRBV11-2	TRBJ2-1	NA	CASSQGGLRNEQFF	TGTGCCAGCAGCCAGGGGGGGCTGAGGAATGAGCAGTTCTTC
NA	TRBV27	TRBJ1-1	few	CASSLALNTEAFF	TGTGCCAGCAGTTTAGCCCTGAACACTGAAGCTTTCTTT
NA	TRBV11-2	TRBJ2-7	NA	CASSLAPGPSYEQYF	TGTGCCAGCAGCCTCGCCCCGGGACCCTCCTACGAGCAGTACTTC
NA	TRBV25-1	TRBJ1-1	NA	CASSEWEEGDTEAFF	TGTGCCAGCAGTGAATGGGAGGAAGGGGACACTGAAGCTTTCTTT
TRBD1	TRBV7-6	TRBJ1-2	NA	CASSPSVGGGSYGYTF	TGTGCCAGCAGCCCCTCCGTTGGAGGGGGCAGCTATGGCTACACCTTC
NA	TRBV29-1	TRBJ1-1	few	CSVEGTYTEAFF	TGCAGCGTTGAAGGAACTTACACTGAAGCTTTCTTT
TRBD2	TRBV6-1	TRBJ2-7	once	CASSEGLAALYEQYF	TGTGCCAGCAGTGAGGGGCTAGCGGCCCTCTACGAGCAGTACTTC
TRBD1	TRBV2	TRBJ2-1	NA	CASGLTGASDRISYNEQFF	TGTGCCAGCGGACTGACAGGGGCTAGCGACAGGATCTCCTACAATGAGCAGTTCTTC
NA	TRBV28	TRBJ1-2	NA	CASRIDRGAFGYTF	TGTGCCAGCAGGATCGATCGGGGGGCGTTTGGCTACACCTTC
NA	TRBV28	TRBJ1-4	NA	CASDRRAGEKLFF	TGTGCCAGCGATCGCAGGGCGGGCGAAAAACTGTTTTTT
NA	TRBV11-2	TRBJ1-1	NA	CASKPLNTEAFF	TGTGCCAGCAAACCCCTGAACACTGAAGCTTTCTTT
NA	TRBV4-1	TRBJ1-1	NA	CASTGYGVGSEAFF	TGCGCCAGCACTGGCTACGGTGTAGGTAGTGAAGCTTTCTTT
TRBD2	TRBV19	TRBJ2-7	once	CASSVGTSGTYEQYF	TGTGCCAGTAGTGTGGGGACTAGCGGAACCTACGAGCAGTACTTC
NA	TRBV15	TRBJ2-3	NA	CATSRDGDLDTQYF	TGTGCCACCAGCAGAGATGGGGATTTGGATACGCAGTATTTT
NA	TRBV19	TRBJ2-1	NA	CASSISAHPSYNEQFF	TGTGCCAGTAGTATTTCAGCTCACCCCTCCTACAATGAGCAGTTCTTC
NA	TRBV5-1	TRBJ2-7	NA	CASSLVGQGAEQYF	TGCGCCAGCAGCTTGGTGGGTCAGGGCGCCGAGCAGTACTTC
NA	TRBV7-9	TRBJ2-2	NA	CASSLPSRTSGANTGELFF	TGTGCCAGCAGCTTACCTAGCCGAACGAGCGGTGCGAACACCGGGGAGCTGTTTTTT
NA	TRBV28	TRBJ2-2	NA	CASRPPGSWAGELFF	TGTGCCAGCAGACCCCCAGGGTCTTGGGCCGGGGAGCTGTTTTTT
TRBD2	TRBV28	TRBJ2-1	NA	CASSLSRLAGRDEQFF	TGTGCCAGCAGTTTATCGAGGCTAGCGGGTCGTGATGAGCAGTTCTTC
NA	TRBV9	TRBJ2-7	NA	CASSVDPGYEQYF	TGTGCCAGCAGCGTAGATCCAGGCTACGAGCAGTACTTC
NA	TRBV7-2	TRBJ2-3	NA	CASSDRVATDTQYF	TGTGCCAGCTCTGATCGGGTAGCGACAGATACGCAGTATTTT
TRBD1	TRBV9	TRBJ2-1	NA	CASSVDGTGGTYNEQFF	TGTGCCAGCAGCGTAGACGGGACAGGGGGGACCTACAATGAGCAGTTCTTC
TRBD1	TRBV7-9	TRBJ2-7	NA	CASRDGQASYEQYF	TGTGCCAGCAGGGACGGACAGGCGTCCTACGAGCAGTACTTC
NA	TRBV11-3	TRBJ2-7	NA	CASSSPGRDEQYF	TGTGCCAGCAGCTCCCCGGGGCGGGACGAGCAGTACTTC
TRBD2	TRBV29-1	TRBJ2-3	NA	CSVQAGFSSGTSTDTQYF	TGCAGCGTCCAAGCCGGGTTTTCTAGCGGGACTAGCACAGATACGCAGTATTTT
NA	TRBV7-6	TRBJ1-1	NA	CATSGLGNTEAFF	TGTGCCACCTCGGGGCTGGGGAACACTGAAGCTTTCTTT
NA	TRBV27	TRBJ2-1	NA	CASSLRSGANEQFF	TGTGCCAGCAGTTTACGGTCGGGAGCCAATGAGCAGTTCTTC
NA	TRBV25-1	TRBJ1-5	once	CASSETGRGTQHF	TGTGCCAGCAGTGAAACGGGGAGGGGTACCCAGCATTTT
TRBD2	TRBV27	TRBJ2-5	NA	CASSPWTSGKETQYF	TGTGCCAGCAGTCCCTGGACTAGCGGGAAAGAGACCCAGTACTTC
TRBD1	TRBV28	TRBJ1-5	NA	CASSWGTGVQPQHF	TGTGCCAGCAGTTGGGGGACAGGGGTCCAGCCCCAGCATTTT
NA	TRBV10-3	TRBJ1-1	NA	CAISESAPGKNTEAFF	TGTGCCATCAGTGAGTCCGCGCCGGGGAAGAACACTGAAGCTTTCTTT
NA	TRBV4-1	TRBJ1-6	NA	CATSPWQGSNSPLHF	TGCGCCACCTCCCCCTGGCAGGGCTCAAATTCACCCCTCCACTTT
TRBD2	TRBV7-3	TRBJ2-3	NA	CASSQGGSTDTQYF	TGTGCCAGCAGCCAGGGAGGGAGCACAGATACGCAGTATTTT
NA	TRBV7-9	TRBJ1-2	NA	CASSAVMSQGIHPFYGYTF	TGTGCCAGCAGCGCTGTCATGTCGCAGGGGATTCACCCTTTCTATGGCTACACCTTC
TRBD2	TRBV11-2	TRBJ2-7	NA	CASSLPSGRELAYEQYF	TGTGCCAGCAGCTTACCTAGCGGGAGGGAGCTCGCCTACGAGCAGTACTTC
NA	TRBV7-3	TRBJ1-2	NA	CASSLSSLTVQGDYGYTF	TGTGCCAGCAGCTTAAGTTCGCTTACCGTCCAGGGAGACTATGGCTACACCTTC
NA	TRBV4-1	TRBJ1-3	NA	CASSQGSQKGRAGNTIYF	TGCGCCAGCAGCCAAGGATCCCAAAAGGGCCGGGCTGGAAACACCATATATTTT